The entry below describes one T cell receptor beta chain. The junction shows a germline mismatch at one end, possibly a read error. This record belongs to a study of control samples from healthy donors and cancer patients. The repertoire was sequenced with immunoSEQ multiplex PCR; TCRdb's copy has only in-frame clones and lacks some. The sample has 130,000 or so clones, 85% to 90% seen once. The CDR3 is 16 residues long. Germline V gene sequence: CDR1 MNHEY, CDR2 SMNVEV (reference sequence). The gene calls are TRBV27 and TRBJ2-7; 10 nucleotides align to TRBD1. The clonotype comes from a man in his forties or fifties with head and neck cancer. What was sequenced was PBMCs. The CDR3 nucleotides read TGTGCCAGCAGTTTATACGCGGGACAGGGGTCCTTCGAGCAGTACTTC. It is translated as CASSLYAGQGSFEQYF.